The next 23 T cell receptor beta chains were all read from a single sample in a study of blood T cell repertoires in COVID-19. Data came from immunoSEQ multiplex PCR; TCRdb stores just in-frame clones and leaves some out. The sample holds more than 95,000 clones, less than 90% seen once. Material for sequencing was peripheral blood. All receptors derive from a human donor in a cohort sampled during active COVID-19.

This rearrangement joins TRBV5-1 to TRBJ2-3; tentative D call: TRBD2 (5 bases). CDR3 length: 16 residues. Trimming left V 0 bases short and J 2 bases short, with 13 bases between. Germline V CDR1 and CDR2: SGHRS, YFSETQ. The DNA for the CDR3 is TGCGCCAGCAGCTTGGAAGCGGTTACCCTCACAGATACGCAGTATTTT. Its protein is CASSLEAVTLTDTQYF.

The J gene is TRBJ2-1, the V gene TRBV4-2, with 8 bases matching TRBD2. Trimming took 0 bases from V and 8 from J; bases not matched to a gene: 6. The V gene's germline CDR1 is LGHNA and CDR2 YNFKEQ. This CDR3 is built from 15 residues. CDR3 sequence (DNA): TGTGCCAGCAGCCAAGATGTTGCGGGAGGCGATGAGCAGTTCTTC. Protein product: CASSQDVAGGDEQFF.

The chain is built from TRBV24-1 and TRBJ2-5, with TRBD1 matching over 7 bases. The V gene's germline CDR1 is KGHDR and CDR2 SFDVKD. The V and J ends lost 3 bases and 3 bases, in that order; junction bases with no gene match: 6. The CDR3 loop spans 15 amino acids. The chain's CDR3 is CATSDGQGTEETQYF. In nucleotides, the CDR3 is TGTGCCACCAGTGATGGCCAGGGGACAGAAGAGACCCAGTACTTC.

This clone has only a few counts. V and J are TRBV6-1 and TRBJ2-7; 8 bases align to TRBD1. V lost 1 base, J lost 0 bases, and 8 bases stayed unmatched. Germline V gene sequence: CDR1 MNHNS, CDR2 SASEGT. The CDR3 runs 17 residues. The CDR3 DNA sequence: TGTGCCAGCAGTGAAGTCCCTGGGGGACAGGACTCCTACGAGCAGTACTTC. Residues: CASSEVPGGQDSYEQYF.

This clone was recorded a few times. V is TRBV5-1 and J is TRBJ2-7; 8 bases fit TRBD1. CDR1 and CDR2 from the germline V gene are SGHRS and YFSETQ. CDR3 length: 14 residues. With 5 bases clipped from V and 2 bases from J, the junction kept 6 bases outside the gene matches. The DNA of the CDR3 is TGCGCCAGCAGTTCCGGGACAGGAACCTACGAGCAGTACTTC. This sequence encodes CASSSGTGTYEQYF. The whole variable domain, remainder taken from reference TRBV5-1 and TRBJ2-7, is KAGVTQTPRYLIKTRGQQVTLSCSPISGHRSVSWYQQTPGQGLQFLFEYFSETQRNKGNFPGRFSGRQFSNSRSEMNVSTLELGDSALYLCASSSGTGTYEQYFGPGTRLTVT.

The chain has TRBV28 and TRBJ2-1; the match to TRBD2 covers 7 bases. This CDR3 spans 16 amino acids. CDR1 and CDR2 (germline): MDHEN, SYDVKM. Losses at the gene ends were 5 bases for V and 0 bases for J; bases not matched to a gene: 7. The CDR3 bases are TGTGCCAGCAGTCCCCCCGGCGGGAGCTCCTACAATGAGCAGTTCTTC. Translated: CASSPPGGSSYNEQFF.

The genes are TRBV5-1 and TRBJ1-6, with a possible D match to TRBD1 (5 bases). Germline V gives CDR1 SGHRS, CDR2 YFSETQ. The CDR3 length is 17 residues. Between the trimmed V and J ends, which lost 1 base and 10 bases, there was a span of 21 bases. In DNA form, the CDR3 reads TGCGCCAGCAGCTTGAGTATTGGGGGGAAGGGTGAATCACCCCTCCACTTT. It specifies CASSLSIGGKGESPLHF.

The chain couples TRBV5-4 to TRBJ2-4; D remains unclear. The CDR3 totals 15 residues. Germline V gene data show CDR1 as SGHNT and CDR2 as YYREEE (reference sequence). The V end lost 2 bases, the J end lost 1 base, and 10 bases lay between the germline ends. For the CDR3, the DNA is TGTGCCAGCAGCTTCGCGGAGTCCGCCAAAAACATTCAGTACTTC. Its translation is CASSFAESAKNIQYF.

Notes on this clone: The sample carries other DNA sequences with the same CDR3. The rearrangement joins TRBV11-3 to TRBJ2-7; 8 positions agree with TRBD2. Losses at the gene ends were 1 base for V and 1 base for J; bases not matched to a gene: 0. Germline V lookup: CDR1 SGHNT, CDR2 YENEEA. The CDR3 is made up of 14 amino acids. For the CDR3, the DNA is TGTGCCAGCAGCTTAGCGGGAGGGTCCTACGAGCAGTACTTC. Its translation is CASSLAGGSYEQYF.

The CDR3 region has the DNA TGTGCCACCAGCAGAGATCCAGGGGACTCCTACGAGCAGTACTTC. It is translated as CATSRDPGDSYEQYF. The rearrangement uses TRBV15 and TRBJ2-7; a possible D gene is TRBD1 (6 bases). The CDR3 is made up of 15 amino acids. Deletions cut 0 bases from V and 0 bases from J, with 9 bases between. Per the germline V gene, CDR1 is LNHNV and CDR2 is YYDKDF (reference sequence).

The chain carries TRBV2 and TRBJ2-7, with 10 bases matching TRBD1. The germline V gene has CDR1 SNHLY and CDR2 FYNNEI. CDR3 length equals 14 residues. Germline trimming cut 8 bases from V and 1 base from J; bases unmatched to any gene: 5. CDR3 nucleotides: TGTGCCAGCTTGAGGACAGGGGGGTCCTACGAGCAGTACTTC. It encodes CASLRTGGSYEQYF.

This clone was seen only once. The rearrangement joins TRBV4-3 to TRBJ2-7, with a weak D call TRBD2 (6 bases). CDR3 length: 14 residues. Per the germline V gene, CDR1 is LGHNA and CDR2 is YSLEER. Trimming pared 3 bases from V and 1 base from J, leaving 10 bases between. The CDR3 here is CASSQGTASYEQYF. For the CDR3, the DNA is TGCGCCAGCAGCCAGGGGACTGCATCCTACGAGCAGTACTTC.

The chain links TRBV29-1 to TRBJ2-7, with a tentative D call TRBD1 (5 bases). Germline values: CDR1 SQVTM, CDR2 ANQGSEA. This CDR3 is built from 12 residues. V was clipped by 4 bases and J by 0 bases, with 7 bases between them. The CDR3 bases are TGCAGCGTTGCCAGGGACTCCTACGAGCAGTACTTC. Residues: CSVARDSYEQYF.

The chain uses TRBV4-2 and TRBJ2-5; 8 bases are shared with TRBD2. V was pared by 0 bases and J by 2 bases, with 5 bases of the junction left unmatched. This CDR3 has 16 residues. Germline-derived CDR1 and CDR2 are LGHNA and YNFKEQ. The CDR3 region has the DNA TGTGCCAGCAGCCAAGATCTGCGGGGGGAACAAGAGACCCAGTACTTC. Translated, it gives CASSQDLRGEQETQYF.

This chain uses TRBV2 with TRBJ2-5; TRBD2 aligns across 12 bases. Germline V gives CDR1 SNHLY, CDR2 FYNNEI. V shed 4 bases and J 8 bases; nucleotides not matched to a gene: 11. CDR3 size: 16 residues. The CDR3 DNA is TGTGCCAGCAGTGTGGAAACTAGCGGGGGGCCAGAAACCCAGTACTTC. It codes for CASSVETSGGPETQYF.

The chain carries TRBV5-6 and TRBJ2-5; no definite D call. CDR1 and CDR2 (germline): SGHDT, YYEEEE. This CDR3 spans 11 amino acids. The germline V and J ends were trimmed by 6 bases and 2 bases, with 5 bases remaining between them. In DNA, the CDR3 is TGTGCCAGCACCGAGCAAGAGACCCAGTACTTC. This translates into CASTEQETQYF.

The CDR3, as DNA: TGTGCCAGCACCCAGGCAACTGGGGCCAACGTCCTGACTTTC. This translates into CASTQATGANVLTF. The gene calls are TRBV2 and TRBJ2-6; D is ambiguous. This CDR3 has 14 residues. V was trimmed by 7 bases and J by 2 bases, leaving 9 bases between them. Germline CDR1 is SNHLY and CDR2 is FYNNEI. Based on the CDR3 plus reference TRBV2 and TRBJ2-6, the full variable domain is EPEVTQTPSHQVTQMGQEVILRCVPISNHLYFYWYRQILGQKVEFLVSFYNNEISEKSEIFDDQFSVERPDGSNFTLKIRSTKLEDSAMYFCASTQATGANVLTFGAGSRLTVL.

The CDR3 loop reads CASSELLVRSSNSPLHF. CDR3 nucleotide sequence: TGTGCCAGCAGTGAACTCTTAGTCCGGTCAAGTAATTCACCCCTCCACTTT. The gene calls are TRBV6-1 and TRBJ1-6; no reliable D call. In germline, CDR1 is MNHNS, CDR2 SASEGT. The V end lost 2 bases, the J end lost 6 bases, and 17 bases lay between the germline ends. The CDR3 length is 17 residues.

The V gene is TRBV27, the J gene TRBJ2-7, with 12 bases that match TRBD2. The CDR3 spans 18 residues. The V and J ends lost 2 bases and 3 bases, in that order; junction bases with no gene match: 11. Germline CDR1 is MNHEY and CDR2 is SMNVEV (reference sequence). In DNA, the CDR3 is TGTGCCAGCAGTTTAACCCCCCTGGCGACTAGCGGGAGCTACGAGCAGTACTTC. This codes for CASSLTPLATSGSYEQYF.

The genes are TRBV11-2 and TRBJ2-1, with D perhaps matching TRBD2 (6 bases). Trimming removed 5 bases from V and 7 bases from J, with 12 bases in between. CDR1 is SGHAT and CDR2 is FQNNGV in the germline V gene. This CDR3 has 13 residues. CDR3 amino acids: CASSPGGFNEQFF. The CDR3 DNA reads TGTGCCAGCAGCCCCGGAGGGTTTAATGAGCAGTTCTTC.

This chain uses TRBV20-1 with TRBJ2-7; D is unclear. The V and J ends lost 0 bases and 7 bases respectively, with 7 bases between them. Germline CDR1 and CDR2: DFQATT and SNEGSKA (reference sequence). This CDR3 is built from 11 residues. The CDR3 nucleotides read TGCAGTGCTAGAGATGGCAGGGAGCAGTACTTC. Its protein is CSARDGREQYF.

The gene calls are TRBV7-9 and TRBJ2-5; TRBD1 aligns across 7 bases. The CDR3 sequence is 15 residues long. Germline V gene sequence: CDR1 SEHNR, CDR2 FQNEAQ (reference sequence). The trim removed 5 bases at V and 5 bases at J, leaving 11 bases unmatched. The CDR3: CASSLQTGKKETQYF. The CDR3, as DNA: TGTGCCAGCAGCCTCCAGACAGGGAAGAAGGAGACCCAGTACTTC.

The V call is TRBV19, the J call TRBJ1-1; D unclear. Germline CDR1 reads LNHDA; CDR2 reads SQIVND (reference sequence). V gave up 0 bases and J gave up 1 base, with 6 bases separating them. This CDR3 is built from 14 residues. DNA of the CDR3: TGTGCCAGTAGTATAGAGAGTTGGAACACTGAAGCTTTCTTT. Translated: CASSIESWNTEAFF.